A selection of T cell receptor beta chains follows, all from one sample in a study of T cell repertoires in cytomegalovirus infection. TCRdb analysed the reads with MiXCR anew, one entry per CDR3 protein. Of approximately 340,000 distinct CDR3 sequences listed, 29% are singletons. Which antigens these TCRs recognize remains unknown. This specimen consisted of cultured PBMCs, obtained from culture after CMV antigen stimulation. Receptors originate from a human donor in good health (CMV status not recorded). Some clones in this sample may be carry-over from other donors' samples. CDR3s leave out the opening cysteine and the closing phenylalanine or tryptophan. The D gene is left open where the match is weak.

ASSSTGLQQY | TRBV7-8 | - | TRBJ2-3
ASSLTGGTTQETQY | TRBV7-3 | - | TRBJ2-5
ASSPSGGATGELF | TRBV7-3 | TRBD2 | TRBJ2-2
ASSQDSGGYSPLH | TRBV4-1 | TRBD1 | TRBJ1-6
ASSVLTVSEAF | TRBV9 | - | TRBJ1-1
ASSWASNNNYGYT | TRBV5-4 | - | TRBJ1-2
SAREEVAGDEQF | TRBV20-1 | TRBD2 | TRBJ2-1
ASSSHATVNTEAF | TRBV7-8 | - | TRBJ1-1
ASSEQGSGELF | TRBV3-1 | - | TRBJ2-2
ASSQNRGEDTQY | TRBV7-9 | TRBD1 | TRBJ2-3
ASSQDSYNEQF | TRBV7-3 | - | TRBJ2-1
ASSQGWPLNTEAF | TRBV4-1 | - | TRBJ1-1
ASSHPSGRGGSDTQY | TRBV4-1 | TRBD2 | TRBJ2-3
ASLSSGAVPY | TRBV6-1 | - | TRBJ2-5
ASSVTGGFSEAF | TRBV12-3/TRBV12-4 | TRBD1 | TRBJ1-1
ASSRGTSVAETQY | TRBV7-9 | TRBD2 | TRBJ2-5
ASSLNRIYEQY | TRBV12-3/TRBV12-4 | - | TRBJ2-7
ASSPSPLLRSGNTIY | TRBV7-6 | - | TRBJ1-3
ASSRSAGGYNEQF | TRBV7-2 | TRBD2 | TRBJ2-1
ASSFASGRRANVLT | TRBV7-3 | TRBD2 | TRBJ2-6
ASSHGGGAYNEQF | TRBV11-2 | - | TRBJ2-1
ASGAGNTGELF | TRBV7-3 | - | TRBJ2-2
SADIGRSYGYT | TRBV29-1 | - | TRBJ1-2
AISESGGLQETQY | TRBV10-3 | - | TRBJ2-5
ASSPLAKNIQY | TRBV14 | - | TRBJ2-4
ASSFVQGARSSYNEQF | TRBV28 | TRBD1 | TRBJ2-1
ASSLLVRANVLT | TRBV7-2 | - | TRBJ2-6
SASATGRKNEQF | TRBV20-1 | TRBD1 | TRBJ2-1
ASSKGRGAGEQY | TRBV2 | - | TRBJ2-7
ASSTQENTEAF | TRBV19 | - | TRBJ1-1
ASSFDRGTDTQY | TRBV7-2 | TRBD1 | TRBJ2-3
ASSPDGIGTSTGELF | TRBV12-3/TRBV12-4 | TRBD2 | TRBJ2-2
ASSPGGLNTGELF | TRBV7-9 | - | TRBJ2-2
ASSQGLVAGTGRADTQY | TRBV4-1 | TRBD1 | TRBJ2-3
ASSIASGGTYEQY | TRBV19 | TRBD2 | TRBJ2-7
ASSPGRDEQY | TRBV9 | TRBD2 | TRBJ2-7
ASSEGAGEKLF | TRBV6-1 | - | TRBJ1-4
ASTSSGLYNEQF | TRBV6-6 | TRBD2 | TRBJ2-1
ASSEERAGAEEQF | TRBV2 | - | TRBJ2-1
ASSTDSHEQY | TRBV7-9 | - | TRBJ2-7
ATLQGLAGDDTGELF | TRBV10-3 | TRBD2 | TRBJ2-2
ASSGRAGLSYNEQF | TRBV5-4 | TRBD2 | TRBJ2-1
ASSFTADYGYT | TRBV6-5 | - | TRBJ1-2
ASSFSEGDEQF | TRBV7-3 | - | TRBJ2-1
AWTVGQLNTEAF | TRBV30 | - | TRBJ1-1
ASSSSHLANEKLF | TRBV12-3/TRBV12-4 | - | TRBJ1-4
ASSPNRVDTEAF | TRBV28 | - | TRBJ1-1
ASSLLRPSTDTQY | TRBV12-3/TRBV12-4 | - | TRBJ2-3
ASTVQGANGYT | TRBV6-5 | TRBD1 | TRBJ1-2
ASSNMGAWERNQPQH | TRBV7-9 | - | TRBJ1-5
ASRRQGRTEAF | TRBV7-8 | TRBD1 | TRBJ1-1
ASSLEGRGRTQH | TRBV7-9 | - | TRBJ1-5
ASGLSPRGYT | TRBV12-5 | - | TRBJ1-2
ASSLASGNTGELF | TRBV7-2 | - | TRBJ2-2
ASSLRLRLAGNTGELF | TRBV7-8 | TRBD2 | TRBJ2-2